The 11 T cell receptor beta chains below all came from one sample that was sequenced in a study of blood T cell repertoires in COVID-19. Some clones are missing from TCRdb's copy, which holds only in-frame ones; the method was immunoSEQ multiplex PCR. The sample includes some 530,000 clones, approximately 85% of them seen just once. The sequenced sample was peripheral blood. These receptors were obtained from a human donor in a cohort sampled during active COVID-19.

This rearrangement joins TRBV6-2 or TRBV6-3 to TRBJ2-5; possibly TRBD2 for D (5 bases). Germline CDR1 is MNHEY and CDR2 is SVGEGT. The CDR3 totals 15 residues. The V and J ends lost 0 bases and 1 base respectively, with 9 bases between them. The CDR3 sequence: CASSYSMEVQETQYF. CDR3 in DNA: TGTGCCAGCAGTTACTCGATGGAGGTCCAAGAGACCCAGTACTTC.

The rearrangement uses TRBV30 and TRBJ2-7, with TRBD2 identical over 7 bases. The V gene's germline CDR1 is GTSNPN and CDR2 SVGIG (reference sequence). V trimming: 2 bases; J trimming: 3 bases; junction bases outside the gene matches: 4. The CDR3 is 13 amino acids. The CDR3 nucleotides are TGTGCCTGGAGTCCAAGCGGGATCTACGAGCAGTACTTC. Encoded protein: CAWSPSGIYEQYF. The whole variable domain, remainder taken from reference TRBV30 and TRBJ2-7, is SQTIHQWPATLVQPVGSPLSLECTVEGTSNPNLYWYRQAAGRGLQLLFYSVGIGQISSEVPQNLSASRPQDRQFILSSKKLLLSDSGFYLCAWSPSGIYEQYFGPGTRLTVT.

The chain recombines TRBV4-1 with TRBJ2-7, with D perhaps matching TRBD1 (5 bases). CDR1 is MGHRA and CDR2 is YSYEKL in the germline V gene. The V gene lost 2 bases and the J gene lost 0 bases, with 11 bases spanning the gap. This CDR3 region has 15 residues. In DNA form, the CDR3 reads TGCGCCAGCAGCCAACAAGGGGCGCCCTCCTACGAGCAGTACTTC. Its protein product is CASSQQGAPSYEQYF.

The rearrangement joins TRBV5-6 to TRBJ2-5; a possible D gene is TRBD1 (5 bases). The CDR3 is made up of 13 amino acids. V lost 4 bases and J lost 2, with 9 bases in between. In germline, CDR1 is SGHDT, CDR2 YYEEEE. The CDR3 here is CASSQTVQETQYF. For the CDR3, the DNA is TGTGCCAGCAGCCAGACAGTACAAGAGACCCAGTACTTC. Variable domain in full (rest from reference TRBV5-6 and TRBJ2-5): DAGVTQSPTHLIKTRGQQVTLRCSPKSGHDTVSWYQQALGQGPQFIFQYYEEEERQRGNFPDRFSGHQFPNYSSELNVNALLLGDSALYLCASSQTVQETQYFGPGTRLLVL.

The chain combines TRBV19 with TRBJ2-7, with D unresolved. Between the trimmed V and J ends, which lost 3 bases and 4 bases, there was a span of 13 bases. Germline CDR1 LNHDA, CDR2 SQIVND (reference sequence). There are 14 residues in the CDR3. CDR3 region: CASSIDLDSYEQYF. CDR3 nucleotide sequence: TGTGCCAGTAGTATCGACCTTGACTCGTACGAGCAGTACTTC.

The genes are TRBV18 and TRBJ1-4, with D possibly matching TRBD1 (5 bases). The CDR3 totals 16 residues. CDR1 and CDR2 (germline): KGHSH, LQKENI. With 3 bases removed from V and 0 bases from J, the gap between germline ends came to 11 bases. The CDR3 protein is CASSPRQLATNEKLFF. DNA for the CDR3: TGTGCCAGCTCACCTCGACAGTTAGCAACTAATGAAAAACTGTTTTTT.

This clone came up a few times. The J gene is TRBJ2-2, the V gene TRBV4-1, with 9 positions matching TRBD2. The V gene's germline CDR1 is MGHRA and CDR2 YSYEKL. Unmatched junction bases numbered 2, after V lost 1 base and J lost 2 bases. This CDR3 contains 16 residues. The CDR3 DNA reads TGCGCCAGCAGCCAAGCTAGCGGGGCAAACACCGGGGAGCTGTTTTTT. It codes for CASSQASGANTGELFF.

The chain has TRBV3-1 (or the pseudogene TRBV3-2) and TRBJ2-2; weak D call: TRBD2 (6 bases). CDR3 length: 14 residues. The germline V gene has CDR1 LGHDT and CDR2 YNNKEL (reference sequence). Between the trimmed V and J ends, which lost 0 bases and 6 bases, there was a span of 8 bases. The CDR3 region is CASSQDSGAGELFF. CDR3 in DNA: TGTGCCAGCAGCCAAGATTCGGGGGCCGGGGAGCTGTTTTTT.

The gene calls are TRBV2 and TRBJ2-3; 9 bases agree with TRBD2. The trim removed 3 bases at V and 0 bases at J, leaving 10 bases unmatched. CDR1 is SNHLY and CDR2 is FYNNEI in the germline V gene. The CDR3 has 18 residues. CDR3 sequence: CASSDRPLAGVSTDTQYF. In nucleotides, the CDR3 is TGTGCCAGCAGTGACCGTCCCTTAGCGGGAGTGAGCACAGATACGCAGTATTTT.

Written as DNA, the CDR3 is TGTGCCAGTGCCCAAGTGGGGGGTCCGAACACCGGGGAGCTGTTTTTT. It codes for CASAQVGGPNTGELFF. This chain uses TRBV19 with TRBJ2-2; possible D gene TRBD2, 6 bases. Germline values: CDR1 LNHDA, CDR2 SQIVND (reference sequence). The V end was cut by 8 bases, the J end by 0 bases, with 16 bases between. The CDR3 extends over 16 amino acids.

The V and J genes are TRBV5-4 and TRBJ1-3; TRBD1 agrees at 9 bases. Trimming at V came to 6 bases and at J to 3 bases, leaving 7 bases not matched to a gene. CDR3 length: 15 residues. Per germline, CDR1 SGHNT and CDR2 YYREEE (reference sequence). CDR3 sequence (DNA): TGTGCCAGCACCACAGGGGGCTTAATTGGAAACACCATATATTTT. Translated: CASTTGGLIGNTIYF.